These T cell receptor beta chains were read from a single sample in a study of T cell repertoires in cytomegalovirus infection. One entry per CDR3 protein results from TCRdb running MiXCR on the reads. The sample yields hundreds of thousands of distinct CDR3 sequences, approximately 24% seen once. Source material: CD8+ T cells from PBMCs. Receptor source: a human donor in good health (CMV status not recorded). Some clones in this sample may be carry-over from other donors' samples. Both conserved end residues are part of each CDR3. A D gene is named only where the DNA matches it firmly. Size is omitted from some rows. Given values are once, few, many or a class for expanded clones.

d_call j_call clone_size v_call cdr3_aa cdr3_nt
TRBD1 TRBJ1-1 NA TRBV7-9 CASNDRGINTEAFF TGTGCCAGCAACGACAGGGGGATCAACACTGAAGCTTTCTTT
NA TRBJ1-1 few TRBV27 CASSSREGLNTEAFF TGTGCCAGCAGTTCCAGGGAGGGTTTGAACACTGAAGCTTTCTTT
NA TRBJ2-1 few TRBV5-1 CASSYRNFEQFF TGCGCCAGCAGCTACCGGAATTTTGAGCAGTTCTTC
TRBD1 TRBJ2-4 NA TRBV20-1 CSARSLYSTSTGGAAKNIQYF TGCAGTGCTAGGTCGCTCTACTCAACCTCAACAGGGGGCGCAGCCAAAAACATTCAGTACTTC
NA TRBJ2-7 few TRBV5-6 CASSFANRVINEQYF TGTGCCAGCAGCTTCGCCAACAGGGTTATCAACGAGCAGTACTTC
NA TRBJ2-5 many TRBV7-6 CASSLAGDRKTQYF TGTGCCAGCAGCTTAGCGGGGGATAGAAAGACCCAGTACTTC
NA TRBJ1-1 NA TRBV7-9 CASRPTDRDTEAFF TGTGCCAGCCGTCCGACAGATCGGGACACTGAAGCTTTCTTT
TRBD2 TRBJ2-1 NA TRBV7-9 CASSPTSGLLYNEQFF TGTGCCAGCAGCCCGACTAGCGGCCTCCTCTACAATGAGCAGTTCTTC
NA TRBJ2-7 NA TRBV10-3 CAITRELGNYEQYF TGTGCCATCACGAGGGAGCTAGGAAACTACGAGCAGTACTTC
NA TRBJ1-1 NA TRBV15 CATSRDRGGGNTVAFF TGTGCCACCAGCAGAGATCGGGGGGGTGGGAACACTGTTGCTTTCTTT
NA TRBJ1-2 few TRBV29-1 CSVGSSLYGYTF TGCAGCGTTGGTTCCAGCCTCTATGGCTACACCTTC
NA TRBJ2-3 NA TRBV7-9 CASSQRDGHTDTQYF TGTGCCAGCAGCCAACGGGACGGACACACAGATACGCAGTATTTT
NA TRBJ2-2 many TRBV7-2 CASSFLKGTGELFF TGTGCCAGCAGCTTCCTAAAAGGCACCGGGGAGCTGTTTTTT
NA TRBJ2-1 many TRBV28 CASAGGHEQFF TGTGCCAGCGCTGGGGGTCATGAGCAGTTCTTC
NA TRBJ2-5 NA TRBV3-1 CASSQISLGRIQETQYF TGTGCCAGCAGCCAAATATCCCTGGGACGGATCCAAGAGACCCAGTACTTC
NA TRBJ2-1 NA TRBV28 CASRKRGNEQFF TGTGCCAGCAGGAAACGGGGGAATGAGCAGTTCTTC
TRBD2 TRBJ2-2 few TRBV4-1 CASSQFLAGGTGELFF TGTGCCAGCAGCCAATTTCTAGCGGGGGGAACCGGGGAGCTGTTTTTT
NA TRBJ2-3 NA TRBV7-6 CASSYVPTHTQYF TGTGCCAGCAGCTACGTACCCACGCATACGCAGTATTTT
NA TRBJ2-3 many TRBV5-6 CASSPPWSGTITDTQYF TGTGCCAGCAGCCCCCCGTGGAGCGGAACAATCACAGATACGCAGTATTTT
TRBD1 TRBJ2-4 NA TRBV20-1 CSPKGAISRGAIAKNIQYF TGCAGCCCTAAGGGGGCGATATCCCGGGGAGCAATAGCCAAAAACATTCAGTACTTC
NA TRBJ2-3 NA TRBV28 CASKASTDTQYF TGTGCCAGCAAGGCAAGCACAGATACGCAGTATTTT
NA TRBJ2-7 NA TRBV7-9 CASSFTEQASSYEQYF TGTGCCAGCAGCTTCACGGAGCAGGCCTCCTCCTACGAGCAGTACTTC
NA TRBJ2-1 NA TRBV5-1 CASSILARGPYNEQFF TGCGCCAGCAGCATCCTCGCGAGGGGACCCTACAATGAGCAGTTCTTC
NA TRBJ1-1 many TRBV6-5 CASSSQAITEAFF TGTGCCAGCAGTTCCCAGGCAATCACTGAAGCTTTCTTT
NA TRBJ2-3 many TRBV28 CASSLTDTDTQYF TGTGCCAGCAGTTTAACCGACACAGATACGCAGTATTTT
TRBD2 TRBJ2-5 NA TRBV27 CASRLAGGRKETQYF TGTGCCAGCAGACTAGCGGGGGGCCGAAAAGAGACCCAGTACTTC
NA TRBJ2-3 many TRBV28 CASSLRMVADTQYF TGTGCCAGCAGTTTAAGGATGGTGGCAGATACGCAGTATTTT
TRBD2 TRBJ2-3 few TRBV4-3 CASSQDDSGGTDTQYF TGCGCCAGCAGCCAAGATGACAGCGGGGGCACAGATACGCAGTATTTT
TRBD2 TRBJ2-1 few TRBV6-5 CASFRAGHEQFF TGTGCCAGCTTCCGAGCGGGGCATGAGCAGTTCTTC
TRBD2 TRBJ2-1 many TRBV7-6 CASSKLAGGRNEQFF TGTGCCAGCAGCAAACTAGCGGGGGGGCGTAATGAGCAGTTCTTC
NA TRBJ1-1 many TRBV7-6 CASSPKSGTEAFF TGTGCCAGCAGCCCTAAATCCGGGACTGAAGCTTTCTTT
TRBD2 TRBJ2-1 NA TRBV2 CASSEIRLAGEDEQFF TGTGCCAGCAGTGAGATTCGACTAGCGGGGGAGGATGAGCAGTTCTTC